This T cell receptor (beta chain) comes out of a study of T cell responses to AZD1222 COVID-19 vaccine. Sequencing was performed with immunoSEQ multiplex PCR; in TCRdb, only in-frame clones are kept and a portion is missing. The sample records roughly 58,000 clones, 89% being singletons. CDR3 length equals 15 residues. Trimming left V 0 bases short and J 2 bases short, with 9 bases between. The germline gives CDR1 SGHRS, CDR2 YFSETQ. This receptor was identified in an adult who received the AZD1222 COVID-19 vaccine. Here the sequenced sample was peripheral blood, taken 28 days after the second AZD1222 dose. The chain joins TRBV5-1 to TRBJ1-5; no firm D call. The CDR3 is CASSLGVTRNQPQHF. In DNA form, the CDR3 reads TGCGCCAGCAGCTTGGGGGTTACGCGCAATCAGCCCCAGCATTTT.